This T cell receptor beta chain was recovered during a study of blood T cell repertoires in COVID-19. For the study at large: The study drew acute and convalescent COVID-19 samples from the United States, Italy and Spain. In each case, the material was cDNA or gDNA derived from T cells, B-cell-depleted T cells, or PBMCs.

Methods used by the authors: Reference gene primers were amplified, and this amplification served to estimate nucleated cell counts. TCRdb keeps only in-frame clones here, not all; method: immunoSEQ multiplex PCR. That table supplies the V and J calls and clone size; D and trimming were determined from the DNA. The table shows about 54,000 clones, with 80% to 90% occurring only once. In the case of this clone: Other DNA sequences in this sample translate to the same CDR3.

There are 15 residues in the CDR3. V was clipped by 4 bases and J by 4 bases; unmatched bases: 4. CDR1 is SGHRS and CDR2 is YFSETQ in the germline V gene. The sequence derives from a human donor in a cohort sampled during active COVID-19. This sequence joins TRBV5-1 and TRBJ2-1; TRBD2 aligns across 11 bases. Sequencing input: peripheral blood. CDR3 loop: CASSLGTSGYNEQFF. In DNA, the CDR3 is TGCGCCAGCAGCCTAGGGACTAGCGGATACAATGAGCAGTTCTTC.